Given below is one TCR beta chain in context. TCRdb re-derived calls from the 5' RACE reads in MiXCR, one entry per CDR3 protein. In the table there are roughly 610,000 distinct CDR3 sequences, around a sixth of which are singletons. This specimen comes from a study of T-cell memory formation after mild COVID-19. At the level of the study: TCR clusters were mostly donor specific.

The sequence was collected from an adult woman who had mild COVID-19 (a few samples of this study predate the infection). Cell type and time point are not known. Sequencing used PBMCs or a T cell subset sorted from them (not recorded which).

The CDR3 sequence is CASGLVLAQGATEAFF. CDR3 bases: TGTGCTAGTGGTTTGGTACTGGCTCAGGGGGCCACTGAAGCTTTCTTT. V is TRBV12-5 and J is TRBJ1-1; TRBD1 aligns across 8 bases. Unmatched junction bases numbered 7, after V lost 0 bases and J lost 4 bases. The germline CDR1 and CDR2 sequences are LGHNT and FRNRAP. This CDR3 comprises 16 residues.